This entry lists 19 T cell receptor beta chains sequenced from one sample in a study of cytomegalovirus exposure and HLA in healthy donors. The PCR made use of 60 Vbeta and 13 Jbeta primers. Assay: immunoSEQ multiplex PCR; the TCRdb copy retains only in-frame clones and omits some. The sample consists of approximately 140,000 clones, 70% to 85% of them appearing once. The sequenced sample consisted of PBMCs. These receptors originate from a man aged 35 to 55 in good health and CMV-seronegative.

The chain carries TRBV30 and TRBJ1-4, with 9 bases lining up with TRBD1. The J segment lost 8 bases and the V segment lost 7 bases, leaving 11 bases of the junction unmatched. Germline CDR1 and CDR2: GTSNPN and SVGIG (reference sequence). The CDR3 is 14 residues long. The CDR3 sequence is CAFTPGQGQEKLFF. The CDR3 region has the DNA TGTGCCTTTACTCCGGGACAGGGTCAGGAAAAACTGTTTTTT. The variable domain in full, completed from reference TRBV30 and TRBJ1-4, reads SQTIHQWPATLVQPVGSPLSLECTVEGTSNPNLYWYRQAAGRGLQLLFYSVGIGQISSEVPQNLSASRPQDRQFILSSKKLLLSDSGFYLCAFTPGQGQEKLFFGSGTQLSVL.

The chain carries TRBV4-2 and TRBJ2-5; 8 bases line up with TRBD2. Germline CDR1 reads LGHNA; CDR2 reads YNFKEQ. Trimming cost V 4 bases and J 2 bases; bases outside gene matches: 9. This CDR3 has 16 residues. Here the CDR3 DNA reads TGTGCCAGCAGCCCCCAGAGCGGGGGCCTTCAAGAGACCCAGTACTTC. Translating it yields CASSPQSGGLQETQYF.

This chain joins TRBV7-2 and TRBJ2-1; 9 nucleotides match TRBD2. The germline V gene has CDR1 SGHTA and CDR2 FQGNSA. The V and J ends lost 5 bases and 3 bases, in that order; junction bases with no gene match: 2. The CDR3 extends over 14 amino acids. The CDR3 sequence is CASSRAGGYNEQFF. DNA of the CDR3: TGTGCCAGCAGCCGAGCGGGGGGCTACAATGAGCAGTTCTTC.

The CDR3 nucleotides are TGCGCCAGCAGCTATACTAGCGCCAGCTACGAGCAGTACTTC. This translates into CASSYTSASYEQYF. The V gene is TRBV5-1, the J gene TRBJ2-7; TRBD2 matches 7 bases. The CDR3 loop spans 14 amino acids. The germline CDR1 and CDR2 sequences are SGHRS and YFSETQ. V dropped 3 bases and J dropped 3; count of bases not matched to a gene: 6.

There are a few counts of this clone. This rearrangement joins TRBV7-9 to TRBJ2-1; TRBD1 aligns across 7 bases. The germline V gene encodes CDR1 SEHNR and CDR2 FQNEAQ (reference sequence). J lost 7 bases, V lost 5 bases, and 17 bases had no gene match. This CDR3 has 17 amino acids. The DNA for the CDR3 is TGTGCCAGCAGCCTTCCCCAGGGGGACGAGGGCCCAAATGAGCAGTTCTTC. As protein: CASSLPQGDEGPNEQFF.

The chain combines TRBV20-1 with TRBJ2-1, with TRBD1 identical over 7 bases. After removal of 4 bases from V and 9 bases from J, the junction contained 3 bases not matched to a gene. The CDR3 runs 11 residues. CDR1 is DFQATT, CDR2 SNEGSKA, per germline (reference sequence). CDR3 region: CSANRGGEQFF. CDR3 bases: TGCAGTGCTAACAGGGGCGGTGAGCAGTTCTTC.

The CDR3 region is CASRTGLAEPTDTQYF. The CDR3 DNA sequence: TGCGCCAGCAGGACCGGACTAGCGGAACCCACAGATACGCAGTATTTT. The V call is TRBV10-2, the J call TRBJ2-3; TRBD2 matches at 10 bases. Germline V gives CDR1 WSHSY, CDR2 SAAADI. V dropped 6 bases and J dropped 2; count of bases not matched to a gene: 8. CDR3 length equals 16 residues.

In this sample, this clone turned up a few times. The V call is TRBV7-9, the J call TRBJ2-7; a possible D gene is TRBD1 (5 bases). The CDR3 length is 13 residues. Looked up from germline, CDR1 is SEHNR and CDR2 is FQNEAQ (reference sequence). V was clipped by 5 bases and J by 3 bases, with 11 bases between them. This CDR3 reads CASSPDTLYEQYF. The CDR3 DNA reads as TGTGCCAGCAGCCCGGACACACTCTACGAGCAGTACTTC. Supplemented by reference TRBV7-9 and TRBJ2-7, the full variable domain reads DTGVSQNPRHKITKRGQNVTFRCDPISEHNRLYWYRQTLGQGPEFLTYFQNEAQLEKSRLLSDRFSAERPKGSFSTLEIQRTEQGDSAMYLCASSPDTLYEQYFGPGTRLTVT.

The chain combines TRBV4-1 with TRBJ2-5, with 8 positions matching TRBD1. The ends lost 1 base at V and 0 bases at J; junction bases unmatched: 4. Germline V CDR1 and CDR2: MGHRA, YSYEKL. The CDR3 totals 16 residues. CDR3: CASSQVDRVYQETQYF. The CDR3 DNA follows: TGCGCCAGCAGCCAAGTGGACAGGGTGTACCAAGAGACCCAGTACTTC.

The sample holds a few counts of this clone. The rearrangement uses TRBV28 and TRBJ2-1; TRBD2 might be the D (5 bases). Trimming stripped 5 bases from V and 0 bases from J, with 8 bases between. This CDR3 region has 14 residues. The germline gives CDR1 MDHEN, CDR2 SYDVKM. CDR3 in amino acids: CASSSGFSYNEQFF. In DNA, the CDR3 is TGTGCCAGCAGTAGCGGATTCTCCTACAATGAGCAGTTCTTC.

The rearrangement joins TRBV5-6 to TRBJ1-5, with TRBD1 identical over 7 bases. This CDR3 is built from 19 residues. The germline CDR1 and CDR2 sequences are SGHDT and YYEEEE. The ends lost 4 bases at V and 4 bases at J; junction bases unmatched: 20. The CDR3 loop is CASSLGGRTGLGPNQPQHF. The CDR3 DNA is TGTGCCAGCAGCCTGGGCGGGAGGACAGGATTGGGCCCAAATCAGCCCCAGCATTTT.

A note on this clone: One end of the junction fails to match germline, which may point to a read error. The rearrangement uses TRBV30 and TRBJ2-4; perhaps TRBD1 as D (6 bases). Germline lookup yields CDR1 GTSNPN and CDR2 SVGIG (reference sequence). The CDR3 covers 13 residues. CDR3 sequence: CAWGEGGYNSQYF. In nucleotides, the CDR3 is TGTGCCTGGGGGGAAGGGGGTTATAACAGTCAGTACTTC. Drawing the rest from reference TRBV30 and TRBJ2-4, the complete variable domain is SQTIHQWPATLVQPVGSPLSLECTVEGTSNPNLYWYRQAAGRGLQLLFYSVGIGQISSEVPQNLSASRPQDRQFILSSKKLLLSDSGFYLCAWGEGGYNSQYFGAGTRLSVL.

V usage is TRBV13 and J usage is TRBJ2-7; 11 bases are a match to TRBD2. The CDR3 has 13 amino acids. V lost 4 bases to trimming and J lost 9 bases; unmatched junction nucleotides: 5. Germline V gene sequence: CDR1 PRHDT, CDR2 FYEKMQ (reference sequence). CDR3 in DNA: TGTGCCAGCAGCTCTGGGACTAGCGGACGGCAGTACTTC. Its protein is CASSSGTSGRQYF.

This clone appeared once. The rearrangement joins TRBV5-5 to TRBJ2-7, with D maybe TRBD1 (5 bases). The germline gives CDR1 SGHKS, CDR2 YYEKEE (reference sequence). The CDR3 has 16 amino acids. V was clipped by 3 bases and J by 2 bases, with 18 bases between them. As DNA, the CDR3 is TGTGCCAGCAGCTCTTACTCTGTGACAGCCGCCTACGAGCAGTACTTC. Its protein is CASSSYSVTAAYEQYF.

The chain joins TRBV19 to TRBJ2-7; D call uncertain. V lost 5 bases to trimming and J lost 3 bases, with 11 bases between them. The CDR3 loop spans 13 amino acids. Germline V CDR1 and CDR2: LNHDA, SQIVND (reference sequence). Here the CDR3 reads CASSFGRSYEQYF. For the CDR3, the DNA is TGTGCCAGTAGTTTTGGCCGGAGCTACGAGCAGTACTTC.

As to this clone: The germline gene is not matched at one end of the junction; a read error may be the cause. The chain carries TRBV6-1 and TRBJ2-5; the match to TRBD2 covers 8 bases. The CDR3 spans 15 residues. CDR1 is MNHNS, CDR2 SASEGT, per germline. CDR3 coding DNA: TGTGCCAGCAGCTCAGAGGGGAGCGGGAGTCACCCCGGAAACTTC. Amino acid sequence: CASSSEGSGSHPGNF.

The CDR3 reads CASSLLGGSGYGYTF. CDR3 in DNA: TGTGCCAGCAGCTTGCTAGGGGGCTCAGGCTATGGCTACACCTTC. The rearrangement uses TRBV5-6 and TRBJ1-2; 7 bases line up with TRBD1. Trimming at V came to 1 base and at J to 4 bases, leaving 7 bases not matched to a gene. CDR3 size: 15 residues. The V gene's germline CDR1 is SGHDT and CDR2 YYEEEE.

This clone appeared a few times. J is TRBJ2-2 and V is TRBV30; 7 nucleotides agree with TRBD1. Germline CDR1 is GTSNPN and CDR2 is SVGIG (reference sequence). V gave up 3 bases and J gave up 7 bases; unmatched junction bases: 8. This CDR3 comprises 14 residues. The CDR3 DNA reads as TGTGCCTGGAGGGTAACAGGGGCTGGCGGGGAGCTGTTTTTT. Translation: CAWRVTGAGGELFF.

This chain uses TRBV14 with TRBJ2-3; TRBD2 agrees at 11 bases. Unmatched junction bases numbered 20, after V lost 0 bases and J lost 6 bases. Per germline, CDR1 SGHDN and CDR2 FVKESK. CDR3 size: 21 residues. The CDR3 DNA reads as TGTGCCAGCAGCCAAGACCCTCTAGCGGGAGGTACCTTCACTTTTTGGGATACGCAGTATTTT. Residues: CASSQDPLAGGTFTFWDTQYF. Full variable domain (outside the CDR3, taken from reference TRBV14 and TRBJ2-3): EAGVTQFPSHSVIEKGQTVTLRCDPISGHDNLYWYRRVMGKEIKFLLHFVKESKQDESGMPNNRFLAERTGGTYSTLKVQPAELEDSGVYFCASSQDPLAGGTFTFWDTQYFGPGTRLTVL.